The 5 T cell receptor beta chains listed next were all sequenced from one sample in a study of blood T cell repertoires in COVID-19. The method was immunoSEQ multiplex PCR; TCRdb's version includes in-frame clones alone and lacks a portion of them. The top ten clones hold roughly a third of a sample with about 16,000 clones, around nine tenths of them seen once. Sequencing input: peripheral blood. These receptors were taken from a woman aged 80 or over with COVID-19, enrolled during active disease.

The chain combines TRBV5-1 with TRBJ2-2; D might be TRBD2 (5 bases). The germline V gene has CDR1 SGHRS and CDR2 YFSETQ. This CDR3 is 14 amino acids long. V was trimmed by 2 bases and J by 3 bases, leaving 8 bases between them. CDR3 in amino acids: CASSFIGDTGELFF. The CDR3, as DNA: TGCGCCAGCAGCTTCATCGGGGACACCGGGGAGCTGTTTTTT. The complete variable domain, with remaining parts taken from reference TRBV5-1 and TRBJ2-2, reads KAGVTQTPRYLIKTRGQQVTLSCSPISGHRSVSWYQQTPGQGLQFLFEYFSETQRNKGNFPGRFSGRQFSNSRSEMNVSTLELGDSALYLCASSFIGDTGELFFGEGSRLTVL.

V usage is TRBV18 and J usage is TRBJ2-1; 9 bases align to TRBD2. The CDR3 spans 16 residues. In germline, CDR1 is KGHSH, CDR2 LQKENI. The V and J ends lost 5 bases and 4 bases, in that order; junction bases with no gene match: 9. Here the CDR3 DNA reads TGTGCCAGCTCATCCTCCCGGGCGGGAGGGTACAATGAGCAGTTCTTC. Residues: CASSSSRAGGYNEQFF.

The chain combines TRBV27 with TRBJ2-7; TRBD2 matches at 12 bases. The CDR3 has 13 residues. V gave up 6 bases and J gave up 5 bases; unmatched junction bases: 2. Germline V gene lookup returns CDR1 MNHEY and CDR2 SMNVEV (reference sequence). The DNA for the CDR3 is TGTGCCAGCAGACTAGCGGGAGGAAACGAGCAGTACTTC. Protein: CASRLAGGNEQYF.

The CDR3 sequence is CASSQAGQNSYEQYF. The CDR3 nucleotides are TGCGCCAGCAGCCAAGCAGGACAGAACTCCTACGAGCAGTACTTC. The chain combines TRBV4-3 with TRBJ2-7; tentatively, D is TRBD1 (6 bases). CDR1 and CDR2 from the germline V gene are LGHNA and YSLEER. V lost 1 base and J lost 0, with 10 bases in between. This CDR3 is 15 amino acids long.

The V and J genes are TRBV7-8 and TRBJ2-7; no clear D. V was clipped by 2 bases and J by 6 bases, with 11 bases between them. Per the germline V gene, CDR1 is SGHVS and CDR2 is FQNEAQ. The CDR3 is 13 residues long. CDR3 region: CASSLKVSFEQYF. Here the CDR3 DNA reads TGTGCCAGCAGCTTAAAAGTGAGCTTCGAGCAGTACTTC.